The 30 T cell receptor beta chains in this list originate from one sample, sequenced in a study of blood T cell repertoires in COVID-19. Generated by immunoSEQ multiplex PCR, the TCRdb table keeps only in-frame clones and is missing some. The sample has 65,000 to 75,000 clones; 87% are singletons. The specimen was peripheral blood. The receptors here all came from a woman older than 75 with active or convalescent COVID-19.

The DNA for the CDR3 is TGTGCCTGCAATAGGGGCACTGAAGCTTTCTTT. It translates to CACNRGTEAFF. J is TRBJ1-1 and V is TRBV6-5; a possible D gene is TRBD1 (5 bases). CDR1 is MNHEY, CDR2 SVGAGI, per germline. The CDR3 sequence is 11 residues long. V was trimmed by 11 bases and J by 4 bases, leaving 11 bases between them.

V is TRBV4-1 and J is TRBJ1-6; D may be TRBD1 (5 bases). V was clipped by 0 bases and J by 9 bases, with 15 bases between them. Per the germline V gene, CDR1 is MGHRA and CDR2 is YSYEKL. The CDR3 length is 16 residues. DNA of the CDR3: TGCGCCAGCAGCCAAGATAACAGGCGAATGAGTTCACCCCTCCACTTT. Encoded protein: CASSQDNRRMSSPLHF.

This chain links TRBV5-6 with TRBJ2-7; 10 bases map to TRBD1. The CDR3 extends over 16 amino acids. CDR1 SGHDT and CDR2 YYEEEE come from the germline V gene. After removal of 6 bases from V and 5 bases from J, the junction contained 14 bases not matched to a gene. CDR3 loop: CASTLPDRGIVNEQYF. CDR3 bases: TGTGCCAGCACCCTACCGGACAGGGGGATTGTCAACGAGCAGTACTTC.

The CDR3 loop reads CASSLRGLDANQPQHF. In nucleotides, the CDR3 is TGTGCCAGCAGCCTTAGGGGTCTTGACGCTAATCAGCCCCAGCATTTT. The chain recombines TRBV28 with TRBJ1-5; a possible D gene is TRBD1 (5 bases). The V gene lost 6 bases and the J gene lost 4 bases, with 19 bases spanning the gap. Germline assignment: CDR1 MDHEN and CDR2 SYDVKM. CDR3 length equals 16 residues.

The V gene is TRBV7-2, the J gene TRBJ1-2, with D possibly being TRBD1 (6 bases). Per germline, CDR1 SGHTA and CDR2 FQGNSA. The CDR3 sequence is 13 residues long. V lost 3 bases, J lost 8 bases, and 13 bases lay in between. CDR3 sequence: CASSLVHGQGYTF. The DNA for the CDR3 is TGTGCCAGCAGCTTGGTCCACGGACAGGGCTACACCTTC.

The chain recombines TRBV19 with TRBJ1-1; 12 positions agree with TRBD1. Germline V CDR1 and CDR2: LNHDA, SQIVND (reference sequence). The CDR3 is 19 amino acids. V lost 3 bases, J lost 1 base, and 12 bases stayed unmatched. CDR3 in amino acids: CASSIRSGQGARWNTEAFF. CDR3 DNA sequence: TGTGCCAGTAGTATCCGATCGGGACAGGGGGCGCGGTGGAACACTGAAGCTTTCTTT.

The chain is built from TRBV3-1 (or the pseudogene TRBV3-2) and TRBJ1-2; D gene ambiguous. V was cut by 1 base and J by 2 bases, with 5 bases left in between. Germline lookup yields CDR1 LGHDT and CDR2 YNNKEL (reference sequence). The CDR3 length is 13 residues. CDR3 in amino acids: CASSQATNYGYTF. The CDR3 DNA is TGTGCCAGCAGCCAAGCTACCAACTATGGCTACACCTTC.

This chain links TRBV10-1 with TRBJ1-6, with unresolved D. Between the trimmed V and J ends, which lost 3 bases and 11 bases, there was a span of 14 bases. The CDR3 consists of 14 residues. Germline V gene data show CDR1 as WNHNN and CDR2 as SYGVQD (reference sequence). In DNA form, the CDR3 reads TGCGCCAGCAGTGATAGGCCTTTGGGAGCACCCCTCCACTTT. This sequence encodes CASSDRPLGAPLHF.

V and J are TRBV25-1 and TRBJ2-2, with 9 bases identical to TRBD2. CDR1 and CDR2 from the germline V gene are MGHDK and SYGVNS. CDR3 length: 15 amino acids. V shed 7 bases and J 4 bases; nucleotides not matched to a gene: 7. The CDR3 loop is CASKDSGGFTGELFF. CDR3 DNA sequence: TGTGCCAGCAAGGATAGCGGGGGCTTCACCGGGGAGCTGTTTTTT.

On this clone itself: Germline and junction disagree at one end, which may indicate a read error. The genes are TRBV6-2 or TRBV6-3 and TRBJ2-2, with TRBD1 matching over 9 bases. Germline V gene sequence: CDR1 MNHEY, CDR2 SVGEGT. The CDR3 is 16 residues long. The CDR3 loop reads CASSYAGTGNAGELFF. The DNA of the CDR3 is TGTGCCAGCAGTTACGCCGGGACAGGGAACGCCGGGGAGCTGTTTTTT.

This chain links TRBV7-8 with TRBJ2-7; the D gene is possibly TRBD1 (6 bases). The CDR3 loop spans 12 amino acids. CDR1 and CDR2 from the germline V gene are SGHVS and FQNEAQ. V lost 8 bases and J 3 bases, leaving 11 bases between the germline ends. Here the CDR3 DNA reads TGTGCCAGCGGGACAAGGAACTACGAGCAGTACTTC. Protein product: CASGTRNYEQYF.

This chain joins TRBV5-4 and TRBJ2-2, with D perhaps matching TRBD1 (6 bases). The CDR3 is 18 amino acids. CDR1 and CDR2 (germline): SGHNT, YYREEE (reference sequence). Trimming pared 2 bases from V and 0 bases from J, leaving 17 bases between. The CDR3 loop reads CASSFYGSGTTNTGELFF. CDR3 DNA: TGTGCCAGCAGCTTTTACGGTTCCGGGACAACGAACACCGGGGAGCTGTTTTTT.

J is TRBJ2-3 and V is TRBV9; 15 nucleotides match TRBD2. This CDR3 contains 19 residues. J lost 1 base, V lost 7 bases, and 13 bases had no gene match. Germline V gene lookup returns CDR1 SGDLS and CDR2 YYNGEE. CDR3 sequence (DNA): TGTGCCAGCTCCCGGACTAGCGGGGGGGTGACCAGGGGCACAGATACGCAGTATTTT. This gives the protein CASSRTSGGVTRGTDTQYF.

J is TRBJ1-2 and V is TRBV18; TRBD1 matches at 8 bases. The J segment lost 8 bases and the V segment lost 6 bases, leaving 11 bases of the junction unmatched. This CDR3 has 14 residues. Per germline, CDR1 KGHSH and CDR2 LQKENI. CDR3 DNA sequence: TGTGCCAGCTCGACGTCAGGGGGCGCGGGCGGCTACACCTTC. This codes for CASSTSGGAGGYTF.

The table lists this clone with a count of one. This chain uses TRBV19 with TRBJ2-3; weak D call: TRBD2 (5 bases). The CDR3 consists of 13 residues. Germline-derived CDR1 and CDR2 are LNHDA and SQIVND (reference sequence). V was pared by 7 bases and J by 0 bases, with 8 bases between. The DNA for the CDR3 is TGTGCCAGTACGGCGGGCAGCACAGATACGCAGTATTTT. Translation gives CASTAGSTDTQYF. The full variable domain, in which reference TRBV19 and TRBJ2-3 provide the parts outside the CDR3, is DGGITQSPKYLFRKEGQNVTLSCEQNLNHDAMYWYRQDPGQGLRLIYYSQIVNDFQKGDIAEGYSVSREKKESFPLTVTSAQKNPTAFYLCASTAGSTDTQYFGPGTRLTVL.

The V gene is TRBV27, the J gene TRBJ2-5, with D maybe TRBD2 (7 bases). The CDR3 covers 18 residues. Germline V CDR1 and CDR2: MNHEY, SMNVEV (reference sequence). V was clipped by 3 bases and J by 1 base, with 21 bases between them. The DNA of the CDR3 is TGTGCCAGCAGTTTCCGTTTCCCAGGGGCGGGGGTCCAAGAGACCCAGTACTTC. It is translated as CASSFRFPGAGVQETQYF.

V gene TRBV12-3 or TRBV12-4 combines with J gene TRBJ1-1; no clear D. This CDR3 is 13 amino acids long. Trimming pared 3 bases from V and 4 bases from J, leaving 9 bases between. CDR3 DNA: TGTGCCAGCAGTTTCCACTCCTCCACTGAAGCTTTCTTT. Translated: CASSFHSSTEAFF.

The V call is TRBV19, the J call TRBJ1-3; the D gene is possibly TRBD1 (5 bases). V shed 7 bases and J shed 0 bases, with 16 bases lying between them. This CDR3 is built from 16 residues. Germline CDR1 reads LNHDA; CDR2 reads SQIVND (reference sequence). The CDR3 region has the DNA TGTGCCAGTACCGAACCCCGGGGGACCTCTGGAAACACCATATATTTT. This translates into CASTEPRGTSGNTIYF.

The rearrangement links TRBV28 to TRBJ2-7, with D possibly matching TRBD1 (5 bases). The CDR3 contains 14 residues. Trimming shortened V by 7 bases and J by 3 bases, and 16 bases separated the two germline ends. Germline V gene lookup returns CDR1 MDHEN and CDR2 SYDVKM. The CDR3: CASTGHPVGYEQYF. The DNA of the CDR3 is TGTGCCAGCACCGGACACCCGGTGGGCTACGAGCAGTACTTC.

The chain joins TRBV30 to TRBJ1-5; D gene uncertain. The CDR3 consists of 14 residues. Germline assignment: CDR1 GTSNPN and CDR2 SVGIG (reference sequence). V shed 2 bases and J shed 9 bases, with 17 bases lying between them. The CDR3 DNA follows: TGTGCCTGGAGTACAAACGAGGGCTCCGGGCCCCAGCATTTT. Translation: CAWSTNEGSGPQHF.

V and J are TRBV9 and TRBJ2-5, with D tentatively TRBD1 (5 bases). Trimming took off 0 bases at V and 2 bases at J, with 8 bases between the two ends. The CDR3 contains 14 residues. Germline assignment: CDR1 SGDLS and CDR2 YYNGEE. The CDR3, as DNA: TGTGCCAGCAGCGTAGGCGACAGTCAAGAGACCCAGTACTTC. This sequence encodes CASSVGDSQETQYF.

The chain joins TRBV6-5 to TRBJ2-2; 8 bases align to TRBD1. The germline V gene has CDR1 MNHEY and CDR2 SVGAGI. Unmatched junction bases numbered 6, after V lost 7 bases and J lost 5 bases. CDR3 length equals 14 residues. CDR3: CASIGQGGTGELFF. CDR3 bases: TGTGCCAGCATCGGACAGGGTGGGACCGGGGAGCTGTTTTTT.

The chain has TRBV5-5 and TRBJ1-5; D is ambiguous. The CDR3 is 14 residues long. Germline V gene data show CDR1 as SGHKS and CDR2 as YYEKEE (reference sequence). V was cut by 1 base and J by 1 base, with 6 bases left in between. CDR3: CASSLLESNQPQHF. CDR3 coding DNA: TGTGCCAGCAGCTTGTTAGAGAGCAATCAGCCCCAGCATTTT.

The V gene is TRBV4-2, the J gene TRBJ2-7, with 11 nucleotides matching TRBD2. J was trimmed by 6 bases and V by 0 bases; bases with no gene match: 13. The germline V gene encodes CDR1 LGHNA and CDR2 YNFKEQ. The CDR3 covers 18 residues. The CDR3 sequence: CASSQETLAGGLSGEQYF. The CDR3 DNA is TGTGCCAGCAGCCAAGAAACCCTAGCGGGGGGACTCTCTGGCGAGCAGTACTTC.

This sequence joins TRBV6-5 and TRBJ2-2, with 8 bases that match TRBD2. This CDR3 has 14 residues. Germline V gene data show CDR1 as MNHEY and CDR2 as SVGAGI. V gave up 5 bases and J gave up 7 bases; unmatched junction bases: 6. The CDR3 DNA sequence: TGTGCCAGCAGTACGACCGGGGGGGGCGGGGAGCTGTTTTTT. Translating gives CASSTTGGGGELFF.

Only a few counts were recorded for this clone. The V call is TRBV7-6, the J call TRBJ2-7; D perhaps matches TRBD1 (6 bases). The V end was cut by 5 bases, the J end by 7 bases, with 12 bases between. This CDR3 has 12 amino acids. Germline V gene sequence: CDR1 SGHVS, CDR2 FNYEAQ. Here the CDR3 DNA reads TGTGCCAGCAGCCGTAGGGGGTTGGAGCAGTACTTC. Translated: CASSRRGLEQYF. Using reference TRBV7-6 and TRBJ2-7 for the parts outside the CDR3, the full variable domain is GAGVSQSPRYKVTKRGQDVALRCDPISGHVSLYWYRQALGQGPEFLTYFNYEAQQDKSGLPNDRFSAERPEGSISTLTIQRTEQRDSAMYRCASSRRGLEQYFGPGTRLTVT.

The chain combines TRBV2 with TRBJ1-2; no firm D call. Between the trimmed V and J ends, which lost 8 bases and 0 bases, there was a span of 19 bases. CDR3 length: 16 residues. The germline CDR1 and CDR2 sequences are SNHLY and FYNNEI. The CDR3 here is CASRNPFRFTNYGYTF. CDR3 coding DNA: TGTGCCAGCCGTAACCCATTCAGGTTTACTAACTATGGCTACACCTTC.

The CDR3 coding sequence is TGTGCCAGCAGCTCCCTACCCAGAAGCGACTACAATGAGCAGTTCTTC. This encodes CASSSLPRSDYNEQFF. This sequence joins TRBV7-8 and TRBJ2-1, with D uncertain. The CDR3 has 16 residues. The germline V gene encodes CDR1 SGHVS and CDR2 FQNEAQ. Trimming took off 4 bases at V and 3 bases at J, with 16 bases between the two ends.

The gene calls are TRBV30 and TRBJ1-6; 9 bases agree with TRBD1. The germline CDR1 and CDR2 sequences are GTSNPN and SVGIG (reference sequence). J gave up 7 bases and V 4 bases, and 2 bases lay outside the gene matches. The CDR3 totals 13 residues. The CDR3 nucleotides read TGTGCCTGGAAGGGGACAGGGAATTCACCCCTCCACTTT. Amino acid sequence: CAWKGTGNSPLHF.

The chain uses TRBV5-4 and TRBJ2-1; 9 positions match TRBD2. The junction had 16 bases not matched to a gene; V was cut back by 4 bases and J by 8 bases. The CDR3 extends over 17 amino acids. Per the germline V gene, CDR1 is SGHNT and CDR2 is YYREEE (reference sequence). CDR3 sequence (DNA): TGTGCCAGCAGCGAAAGGGGCGGGGGGGACCTCGAGGATGAGCAGTTCTTC. This sequence encodes CASSERGGGDLEDEQFF.